This T cell receptor beta chain derives from a study of T cells in Graves' hyperthyroidism and ophthalmopathy. General study findings and limits: Most thyroid clonotypes that were expanded above 0.001 also turned up in blood. Stable hyperthyroidism and ophthalmopathy were separated using 13 V-J signatures.

Researchers took RNA transcripts and amplified the TCR beta CDR3 regions from them. HTBI primers were the set used in a first-round RT-PCR of the TCR CDR3. TCRdb re-called the multiplex PCR reads through MiXCR, storing one row per CDR3 protein. The sample contains around 620,000 distinct CDR3 sequences, 14% of which appear only once. This clonotype was seen a handful of times. The antigen remains unidentified. Based on clinical symptoms, serum thyroxine and TRAb, thyroid ultrasound and orbital computed tomography, diagnoses were reached. The sequencing input was blood. The source is a woman aged 18 to 35 with Graves' ophthalmopathy.

CDR3 DNA sequence: TGCGCCAGCAGCTTGGAGGTCACGTACCAAGAGACCCAGTACTTC. Protein sequence: CASSLEVTYQETQYF. V usage is TRBV5-1 and J usage is TRBJ2-5; no firm D call. From germline, CDR1 is SGHRS and CDR2 YFSETQ. V lost 0 bases and J lost 0, with 9 bases in between. This CDR3 has 15 residues.